This TCR beta chain was profiled in a study of T-cell reconstitution after alpha-beta-depleted transplantation in children. Study findings and constraints: The origin of high day-60 TCRbeta diversity in some patients lay in surviving recipient T cells and thymic progenitors.

During its preparation, the TCRbeta library received unique molecular identifiers. TCRdb fed the PCR reads into MiXCR, producing one record per CDR3 protein. The sample consists of over 85,000 distinct CDR3 sequences, roughly 7.2% of them appearing once. Germline V CDR1 and CDR2: DFQATT, SNEGSKA (reference sequence). This CDR3 spans 17 amino acids. The germline V and J ends were trimmed by 3 bases and 5 bases, with 22 bases remaining between them. By share of the sample, this clonotype is medium-sized. The antigen is unknown. The sample here was PBMCs, taken before TCRalphabeta/CD19-depleted stem cell transplant. The genes are TRBV20-1 and TRBJ2-2; no clear D. The sequence was collected from a boy aged 2 to 10 with acute lymphoblastic leukemia, due to receive a stem cell transplant. In DNA form, the CDR3 reads TGCAGTGCTAGGAGCCCCCACTCCAGGCTGAGAACCGGGGAGCTGTTTTTT. This gives the protein CSARSPHSRLRTGELFF.